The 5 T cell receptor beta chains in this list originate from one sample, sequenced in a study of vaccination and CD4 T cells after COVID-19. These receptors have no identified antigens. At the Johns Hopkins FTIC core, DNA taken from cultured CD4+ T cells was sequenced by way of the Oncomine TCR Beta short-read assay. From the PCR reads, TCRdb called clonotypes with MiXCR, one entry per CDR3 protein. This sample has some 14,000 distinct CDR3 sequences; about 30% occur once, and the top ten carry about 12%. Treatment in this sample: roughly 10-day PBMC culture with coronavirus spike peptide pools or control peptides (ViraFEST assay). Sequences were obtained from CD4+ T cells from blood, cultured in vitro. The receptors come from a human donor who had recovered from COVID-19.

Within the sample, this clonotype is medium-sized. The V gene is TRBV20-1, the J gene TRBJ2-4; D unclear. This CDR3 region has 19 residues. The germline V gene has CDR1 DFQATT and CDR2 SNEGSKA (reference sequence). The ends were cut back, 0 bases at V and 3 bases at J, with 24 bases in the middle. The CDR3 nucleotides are TGCAGTGCTAGAGAATCGGCAGCAATAGTCGGTTTGGGCAAAAACATTCAGTACTTC. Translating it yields CSARESAAIVGLGKNIQYF.

The CDR3 nucleotides read TGTGCCAGGAGGGGGGACCACAATGAGCAGTTCTTC. It encodes CARRGDHNEQFF. This chain joins TRBV7-9 and TRBJ2-1; D might be TRBD1 or TRBD2, each matching 6 bases. Germline V CDR1 and CDR2: SEHNR, FQNEAQ (reference sequence). Between the trimmed V and J ends, which lost 9 bases and 5 bases, there was a span of 11 bases. The CDR3 runs 12 residues.

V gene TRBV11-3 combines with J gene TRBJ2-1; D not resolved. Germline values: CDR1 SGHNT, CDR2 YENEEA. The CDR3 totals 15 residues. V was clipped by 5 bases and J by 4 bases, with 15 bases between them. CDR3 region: CASSPQLGLYNEQFF. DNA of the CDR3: TGTGCCAGCAGCCCCCAATTGGGCCTTTACAATGAGCAGTTCTTC. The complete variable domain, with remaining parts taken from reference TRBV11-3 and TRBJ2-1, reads EAGVVQSPRYKIIEKKQPVAFWCNPISGHNTLYWYLQNLGQGPELLIRYENEEAVDDSQLPKDRFSAERLKGVDSTLKIQPAELGDSAVYLCASSPQLGLYNEQFFGPGTRLTVL.

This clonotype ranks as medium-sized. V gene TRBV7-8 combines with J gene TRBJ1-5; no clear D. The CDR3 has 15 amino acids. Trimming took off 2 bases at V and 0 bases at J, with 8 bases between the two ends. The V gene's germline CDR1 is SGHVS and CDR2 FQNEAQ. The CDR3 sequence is CASSLSGGSNQPQHF. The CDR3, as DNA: TGTGCCAGCAGCTTATCGGGAGGTAGCAATCAGCCCCAGCATTTT.

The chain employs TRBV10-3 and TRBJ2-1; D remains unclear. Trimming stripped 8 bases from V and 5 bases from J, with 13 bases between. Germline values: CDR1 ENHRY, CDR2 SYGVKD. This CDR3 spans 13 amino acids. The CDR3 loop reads CAISPRKDNEQFF. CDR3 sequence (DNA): TGTGCCATCTCGCCGCGGAAGGACAATGAGCAGTTCTTC.